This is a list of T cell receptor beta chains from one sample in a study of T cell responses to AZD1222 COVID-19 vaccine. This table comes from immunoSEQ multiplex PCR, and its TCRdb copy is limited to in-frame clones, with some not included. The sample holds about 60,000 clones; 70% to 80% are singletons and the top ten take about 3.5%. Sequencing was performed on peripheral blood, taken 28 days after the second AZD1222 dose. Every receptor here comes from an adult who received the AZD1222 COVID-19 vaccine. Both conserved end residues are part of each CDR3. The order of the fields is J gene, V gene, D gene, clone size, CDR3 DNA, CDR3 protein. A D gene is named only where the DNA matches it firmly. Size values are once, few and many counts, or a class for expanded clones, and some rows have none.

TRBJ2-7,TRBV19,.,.,TGTGCCAGTAGTATGTCCAGGGGCGAGCAGTACTTC,CASSMSRGEQYF
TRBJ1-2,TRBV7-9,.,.,TGTGCCAGCAGCTTAGCGCCCATCTTAACGGCAGGGGATGGCTACACCTTC,CASSLAPILTAGDGYTF
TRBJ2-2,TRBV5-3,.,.,TGTGCCAGAAGCGCGACGGACACCGGGGAGCTGTTTTTT,CARSATDTGELFF
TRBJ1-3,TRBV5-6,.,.,TGTGCCAGCAGTCAAGGGGTTTATGGAAACACCATATATTTT,CASSQGVYGNTIYF
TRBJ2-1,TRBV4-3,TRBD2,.,TGCGCCAGCAGCCAAGCGCCAGGGAGGGGCATTGAGCAGTTCTTC,CASSQAPGRGIEQFF
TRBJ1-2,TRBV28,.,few,TGTGCCAGCAGTTTATTGCGACAGACTGATGGCTACACCTTC,CASSLLRQTDGYTF
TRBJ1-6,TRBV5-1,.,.,TGCGCCAGCAGCTCGTTAGAGGATAATTCACCCCTCCACTTT,CASSSLEDNSPLHF
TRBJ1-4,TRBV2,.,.,TGTGCCAGCAGTGTCGGGTCGGTAATGGAAAAACTGTTTTTT,CASSVGSVMEKLFF
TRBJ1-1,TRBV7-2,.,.,TGTGCCAGCAGGTCCGGGACAATGGGGACTGAAGCTTTCTTT,CASRSGTMGTEAFF
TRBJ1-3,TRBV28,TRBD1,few,TGTGCCAGCAGTTGGTTCGGAGGGACAGTCTCTGGAAACACCATATATTTT,CASSWFGGTVSGNTIYF
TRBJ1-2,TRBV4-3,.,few,TGCGCCAGCAGCCAAGACCAGGACTCAGCCGGCTACACCTTC,CASSQDQDSAGYTF
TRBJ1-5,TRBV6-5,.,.,TGTGCCAGCAGTTACGGGGAAGGAGATCAGCCCCAGCATTTT,CASSYGEGDQPQHF
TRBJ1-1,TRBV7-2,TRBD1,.,TGTGCCAGCAGCTCGGGACAGGGGAGGGACACTGAAGCTTTCTTT,CASSSGQGRDTEAFF
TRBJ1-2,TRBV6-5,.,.,TGTGCCAGCAGTTCTGGAGGGTACAACTATGGCTACACCTTC,CASSSGGYNYGYTF
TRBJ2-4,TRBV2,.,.,TGTGCCAGCAGCAGGACAGCCTCGGGCATTCAGTACTTC,CASSRTASGIQYF
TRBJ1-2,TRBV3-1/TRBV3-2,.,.,TGTGCCAGCAGCGAATCAGGGCCCTATGGCTACACCTTC,CASSESGPYGYTF
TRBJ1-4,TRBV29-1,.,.,TGCAGCGTCGGGCAGGGCGCTAATGAAAAACTGTTTTTT,CSVGQGANEKLFF
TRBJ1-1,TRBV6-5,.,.,TGTGCCAGCAGTCAGACCCCCTCGGGACGAGCTTTCTTT,CASSQTPSGRAFF
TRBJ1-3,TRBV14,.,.,TGTGCCAGCAGCTATAACTTTCCAGCTTCTGTCTCTGGAAACACCATATATTTT,CASSYNFPASVSGNTIYF
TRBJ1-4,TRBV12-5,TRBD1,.,TGTGCTAGTGGTTTGGTTCGGACAGGGCCTAATGAAAAACTGTTTTTT,CASGLVRTGPNEKLFF
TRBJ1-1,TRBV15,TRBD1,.,TGTGCCACCAGCAGAGGAGGGGGCTCGAACACTGAAGCTTTCTTT,CATSRGGGSNTEAFF
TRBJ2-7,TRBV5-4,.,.,TGTGCCAGCAGCTCGACAAACTCCTACGAGCAGTACTTC,CASSSTNSYEQYF
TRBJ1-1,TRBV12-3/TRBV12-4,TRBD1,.,TGTGCCAGCAGGCGGACAGGAAACACTGAAGCTTTCTTT,CASRRTGNTEAFF
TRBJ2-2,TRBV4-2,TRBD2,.,TGTGCCAGCAGCCTAGGGACTAGCGGGTCCGGGGAGCTGTTTTTT,CASSLGTSGSGELFF
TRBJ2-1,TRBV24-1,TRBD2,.,TGTGCCACCAGTGATTTGCGGACTAGCGGGGGGGAGTCGAATGAGCAGTTCTTC,CATSDLRTSGGESNEQFF
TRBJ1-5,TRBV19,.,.,TGTGCCAGTAGTAGTCAGGGTGCCAATCAGCCCCAGCATTTT,CASSSQGANQPQHF
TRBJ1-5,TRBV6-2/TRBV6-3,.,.,TGTGCCAGCAGTTACCCTGGCAGGCCCCAGCATTTT,CASSYPGRPQHF
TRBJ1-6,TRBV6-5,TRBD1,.,TGTGCCAGCAGTTTGGACAGGGGGCGACTGTCACCCCTCCACTTT,CASSLDRGRLSPLHF
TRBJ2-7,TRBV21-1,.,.,TGTGCCAGCAGCGAGCAAGGAACCTACGAGCAGTACTTC,CASSEQGTYEQYF
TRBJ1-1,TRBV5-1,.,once,TGCGCCAGCAAAATGAACACTGAAGCTTTCTTT,CASKMNTEAFF
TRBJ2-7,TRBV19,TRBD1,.,TGTGCCAGTAGTATGCTACAGGGGGCCTCCTACGAGCAGTACTTC,CASSMLQGASYEQYF
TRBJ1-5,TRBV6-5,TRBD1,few,TGTGCCAGCTCAGGGGGCGAGGGCAATCAGCCCCAGCATTTT,CASSGGEGNQPQHF
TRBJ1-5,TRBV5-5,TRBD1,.,TGTGCCAGCAGCTTGGGGGACAGGGTTGGACAGCCCCAGCATTTT,CASSLGDRVGQPQHF
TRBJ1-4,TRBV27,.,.,TGTGCCAGCAGTTGGGGGGTAATGGCAGAAAAACTGTTTTTT,CASSWGVMAEKLFF
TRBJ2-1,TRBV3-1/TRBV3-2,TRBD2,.,TGTGCCAGCAGCCGCCTGCTAGCGGGGGGTGTCGATGAGCAGTTCTTC,CASSRLLAGGVDEQFF
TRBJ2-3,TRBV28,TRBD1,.,TGTGCCAGCAGCTTAGCCGGGACAGGGGCAGATACGCAGTATTTT,CASSLAGTGADTQYF
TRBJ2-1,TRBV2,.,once,TGTGCCAGCAGTCGGGGGAGCGTCAATGAGCAGTTCTTC,CASSRGSVNEQFF
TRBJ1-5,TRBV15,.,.,TGTGCCACCAGTCGGGAGGCCAATCAGCCCCAGCATTTT,CATSREANQPQHF
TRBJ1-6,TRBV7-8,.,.,TGTGCCAGCAGCTTAGCATGGGGGGGCCATAATTCACCCCTCCACTTT,CASSLAWGGHNSPLHF
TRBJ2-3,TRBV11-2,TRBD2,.,TGTGCCAGCAGCCGGCCTGGCGGGGGGGCCACAGATACGCAGTATTTT,CASSRPGGGATDTQYF
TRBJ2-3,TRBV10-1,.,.,TGCGCCAGCAGTGACTCAAAGGATACGCAGTATTTT,CASSDSKDTQYF
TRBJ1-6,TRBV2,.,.,TGTGCCAGCAGTGCCTGGGAGAATTCGTCCCTCCACTTT,CASSAWENSSLHF
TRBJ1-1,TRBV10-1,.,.,TGCGCCAGCAGTGACTGGGGGGGGCCGGACACTGAAGCTTTCTTT,CASSDWGGPDTEAFF
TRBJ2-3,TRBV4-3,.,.,TGCGCCAGCAGCCAAGCGGGGGGCACAGATACGCAGTATTTT,CASSQAGGTDTQYF
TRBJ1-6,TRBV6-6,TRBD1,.,TGTGCCAGCAGTCCTTACTTTGGACAGGGTCTTGATTCACCCCTCCACTTT,CASSPYFGQGLDSPLHF
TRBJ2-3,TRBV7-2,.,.,TGTGCCAGCAGCTCCCCCGCAGAGGGGGCAGATACGCAGTATTTT,CASSSPAEGADTQYF
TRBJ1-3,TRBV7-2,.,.,TGTGCCAGCAGCTCGACACCTGGAAACACCATATATTTT,CASSSTPGNTIYF